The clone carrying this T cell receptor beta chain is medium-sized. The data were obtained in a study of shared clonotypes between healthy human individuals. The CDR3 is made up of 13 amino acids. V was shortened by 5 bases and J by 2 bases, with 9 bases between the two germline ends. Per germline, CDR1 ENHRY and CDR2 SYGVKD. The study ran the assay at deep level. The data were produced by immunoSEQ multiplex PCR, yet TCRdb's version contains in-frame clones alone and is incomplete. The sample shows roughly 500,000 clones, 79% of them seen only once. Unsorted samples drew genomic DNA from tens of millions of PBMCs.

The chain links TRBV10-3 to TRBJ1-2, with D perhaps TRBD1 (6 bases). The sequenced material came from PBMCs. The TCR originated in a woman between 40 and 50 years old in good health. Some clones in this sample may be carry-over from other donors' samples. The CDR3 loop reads CAISSDRNYGYTF. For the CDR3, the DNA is TGTGCCATCAGTTCGGACAGAAACTATGGCTACACCTTC.